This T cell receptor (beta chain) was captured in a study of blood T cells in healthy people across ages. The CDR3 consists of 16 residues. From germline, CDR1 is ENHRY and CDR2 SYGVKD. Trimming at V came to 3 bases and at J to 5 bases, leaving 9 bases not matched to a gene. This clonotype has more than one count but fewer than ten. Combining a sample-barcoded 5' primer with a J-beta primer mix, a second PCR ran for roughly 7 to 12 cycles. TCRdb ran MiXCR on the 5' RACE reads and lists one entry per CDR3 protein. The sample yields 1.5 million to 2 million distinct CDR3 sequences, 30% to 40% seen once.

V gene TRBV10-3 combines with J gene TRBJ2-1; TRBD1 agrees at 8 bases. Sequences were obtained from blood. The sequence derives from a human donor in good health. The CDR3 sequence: CAISDETGVLHNEQFF. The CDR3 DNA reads TGTGCCATCAGTGACGAGACAGGGGTTCTACACAATGAGCAGTTCTTC.